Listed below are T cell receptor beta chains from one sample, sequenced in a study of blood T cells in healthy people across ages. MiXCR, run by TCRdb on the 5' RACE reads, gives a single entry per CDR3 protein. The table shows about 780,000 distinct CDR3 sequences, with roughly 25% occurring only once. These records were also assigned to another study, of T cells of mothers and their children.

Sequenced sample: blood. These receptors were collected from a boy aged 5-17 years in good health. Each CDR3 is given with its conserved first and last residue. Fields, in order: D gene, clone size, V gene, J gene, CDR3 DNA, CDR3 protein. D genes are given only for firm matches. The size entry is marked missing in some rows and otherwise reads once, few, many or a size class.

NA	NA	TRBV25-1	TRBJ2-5	TGTGCCAGCATAGGGGGATCAACAGAGACCCAGTACTTC	CASIGGSTETQYF
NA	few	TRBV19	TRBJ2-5	TGTGCCAGTAGTGGATCCGAGTTGGAGACCCAGTACTTC	CASSGSELETQYF
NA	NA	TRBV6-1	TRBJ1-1	TGTGCCAGCAGCATCGGGGGAGTCACTGAAGCTTTCTTT	CASSIGGVTEAFF
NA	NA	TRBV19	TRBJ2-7	TGTGCCAGTAGTAACCCTCCAAGAGACGAGCAGTACTTC	CASSNPPRDEQYF
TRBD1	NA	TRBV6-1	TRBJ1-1	TGTGCCAGCAATCGGGACAGGCTGTACGGTGAAGCTTTCTTT	CASNRDRLYGEAFF
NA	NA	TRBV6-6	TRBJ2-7	TGTGCCAGCAGTAGTCGGGACGGTACCTACGAGCAGTACTTC	CASSSRDGTYEQYF
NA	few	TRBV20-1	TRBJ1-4	TGCAGTGCTACCCCGACGGTATTTGAAAAACTGTTTTTT	CSATPTVFEKLFF
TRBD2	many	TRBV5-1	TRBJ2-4	TGCGCCAGCAGCTTCCTAGCGGGGGCCGAGGGCATTCAGTACTTC	CASSFLAGAEGIQYF
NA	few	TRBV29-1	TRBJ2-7	TGCAGCTCCGGGGAGGCGTCGGGCTACGAGCAGTACTTC	CSSGEASGYEQYF
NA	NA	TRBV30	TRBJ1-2	TGTGCCTACCTACTGCCTTTGGGTGGCTACACCTTC	CAYLLPLGGYTF
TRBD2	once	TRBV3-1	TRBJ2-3	TGTGCCAGCAGCGGATTGGGGGTTAGCGGGGGGTCCGGCGGAGATACGCAGTATTTT	CASSGLGVSGGSGGDTQYF
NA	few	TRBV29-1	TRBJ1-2	TGCAGCGTTGGGGGCTATGGCTACACCTTC	CSVGGYGYTF
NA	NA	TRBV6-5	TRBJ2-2	TGTGCCAGCAGTCACCGGACAGATTCAACCGGGGAGCTGTTTTTT	CASSHRTDSTGELFF
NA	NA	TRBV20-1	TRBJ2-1	TGCAGTGCTAGAGATTTTCAGGACAGTCCTTACAATGAGCAGTTCTTC	CSARDFQDSPYNEQFF
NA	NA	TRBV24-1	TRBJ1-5	TGTGCCACCAGTGATTTGCAGGGCGATCAGCCCCAGCATTTT	CATSDLQGDQPQHF
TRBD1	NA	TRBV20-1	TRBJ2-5	TGCAGTGCTGCGGACAGGGGAGAGACCCAGTACTTC	CSAADRGETQYF
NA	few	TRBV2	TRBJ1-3	TGTGCCAGCCAAGAAGAGGGACGGCTTGGAAACACCATATATTTT	CASQEEGRLGNTIYF
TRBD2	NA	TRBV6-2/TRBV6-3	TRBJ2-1	TGTGCCAGCAGTTACTATTCTAGCGGGACCTACAATGAGCAGTTCTTC	CASSYYSSGTYNEQFF
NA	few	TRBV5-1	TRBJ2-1	TGCGCCAGCAGCTCATGGGGGGCGGGGTATAACAATGAGCAGTTCTTC	CASSSWGAGYNNEQFF
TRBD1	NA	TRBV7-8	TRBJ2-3	TGTGCCAGCAGCTTAGTCCGGGACAGGGGCCTGTTGGGCAATCAGCCCCAGTATTTT	CASSLVRDRGLLGNQPQYF
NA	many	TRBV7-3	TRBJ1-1	TGTGCCAGCAGCTTTGACGGGGACACTGAAGCTTTCTTT	CASSFDGDTEAFF
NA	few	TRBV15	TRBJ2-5	TGTGCCACCAGCAACCAAGAGACCCAGTACTTC	CATSNQETQYF
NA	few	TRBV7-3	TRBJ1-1	TGTGCCAGCAGTCTCAGCAGGGGTAGTGAAGCTTTCTTT	CASSLSRGSEAFF
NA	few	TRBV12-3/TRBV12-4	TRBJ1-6	TGTGCCAGCAGTTTAATGGGGGTCGGTAATTCACCCCTCCACTTT	CASSLMGVGNSPLHF
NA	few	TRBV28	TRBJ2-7	TGTGCCAGCAGTTTAATCCGGAACGAGCAGTACTTC	CASSLIRNEQYF
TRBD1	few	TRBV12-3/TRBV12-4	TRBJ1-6	TGTGCCAGCAGCATAGGACAGGTTCGGTCACCCCTTCACTTT	CASSIGQVRSPLHF
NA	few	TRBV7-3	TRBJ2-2	TGTGCCAGCAAAGCTCACCACACCGGGGAGCTGTTTTTT	CASKAHHTGELFF
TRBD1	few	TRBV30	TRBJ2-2	TGTGCCTGGCGTAGGACAGGGACCACCGGGGAGCTGTTTTTT	CAWRRTGTTGELFF
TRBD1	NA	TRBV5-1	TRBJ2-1	TGCGCCAGCAGCTTGACTCCGGACAGGGTGAATGAGCAGTTCTTC	CASSLTPDRVNEQFF
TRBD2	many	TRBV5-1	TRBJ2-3	TGCGCCAGCAGCTTGAGGACTAGCGGGGACCTCCCAGATACGCAGTATTTT	CASSLRTSGDLPDTQYF
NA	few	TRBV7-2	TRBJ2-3	TGTGCCAGCAGCTTAGGAGGGACCTTGGATACGCAGTATTTT	CASSLGGTLDTQYF
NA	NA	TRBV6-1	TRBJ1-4	TGTACCAGCAACAAGGCGGGGGGTTGGGATGAAAAACTGTTTTTT	CTSNKAGGWDEKLFF
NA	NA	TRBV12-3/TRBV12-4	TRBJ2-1	TGTGCCAGCAGTTCGACTAGAGGTGAGCAGTTCTTC	CASSSTRGEQFF
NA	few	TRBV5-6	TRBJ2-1	TGTGCCAGCAGCCCGGGACTTGATACCTACAATGAGCAGTTCTTC	CASSPGLDTYNEQFF
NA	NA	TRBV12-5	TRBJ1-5	TGTGCTAGTGGTTTAAGCAGGGCCCAGCCCCGGCATTTT	CASGLSRAQPRHF
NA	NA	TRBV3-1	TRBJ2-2	TGTGCCAGCAGCCAAGAGATAGCACGGTCCTTCGGGGTAACCGGGGAGCTGTTTTTT	CASSQEIARSFGVTGELFF
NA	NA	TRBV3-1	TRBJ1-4	TGTGCCAGCAGCCCACGGGATGAAAAACTGTTTTTT	CASSPRDEKLFF
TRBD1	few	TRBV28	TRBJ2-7	TGTGCCAGCAGTACCGGGGGACAGGGAGTGGACGAGCAGTACTTC	CASSTGGQGVDEQYF
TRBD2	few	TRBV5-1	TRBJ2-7	TGCGCCAGCAGCTCCCTAGCGGGGACGTACACCTACGAGCAGTACTTC	CASSSLAGTYTYEQYF
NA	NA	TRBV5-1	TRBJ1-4	TGCGCCAGCAGCTTCGTCGGGGGAAGTGAAAAACTGTTTTTT	CASSFVGGSEKLFF
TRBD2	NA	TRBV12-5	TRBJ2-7	TGTGCTAGTGGAGTGAAGGCGGGGGGGCTGGCGCAGTACTTC	CASGVKAGGLAQYF
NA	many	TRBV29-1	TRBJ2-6	TGCAGCGTTGACAGGGCTGGGGCCAACGTCCTGACTTTC	CSVDRAGANVLTF
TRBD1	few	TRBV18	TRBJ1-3	TGTGCCAGCTCACCACCGACAGGGATAGCTGGAAACACCATATATTTT	CASSPPTGIAGNTIYF
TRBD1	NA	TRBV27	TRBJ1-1	TGTGCCAGCAGTCTTACAGGGGGACCGAACACTGCAGCTTTCTTT	CASSLTGGPNTAAFF
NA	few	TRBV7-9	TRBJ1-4	TGTGCCAGCAGCCCGAGGGACGCCACTAATGAAAAACTGTTTTTT	CASSPRDATNEKLFF
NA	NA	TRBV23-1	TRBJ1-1	TGCGCCAGCCCTCTCAGGCCGAGAAGGGCCACTGAAGCTTTCTTT	CASPLRPRRATEAFF
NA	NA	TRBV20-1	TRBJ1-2	TGCAGTGCTTACAGTGGGTTCTATGGCTACACCTTC	CSAYSGFYGYTF
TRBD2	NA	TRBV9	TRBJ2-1	TGTGCCAGCAGCGTAACTAGCGGGACCAATGAGCAGTTCTTC	CASSVTSGTNEQFF
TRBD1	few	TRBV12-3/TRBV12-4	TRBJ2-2	TGTGCCAGCAGTTTAAGGGGGCTGGACGGGGAGCTGTTTTTT	CASSLRGLDGELFF
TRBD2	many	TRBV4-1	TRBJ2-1	TGCGCCAGCAGCCACCGCATATGGAGCGGGGGGGACAATGAGCAGTTCTTC	CASSHRIWSGGDNEQFF
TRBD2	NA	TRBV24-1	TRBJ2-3	TGTGCCACCAGGGGCCCGACTAGCGGAAGCACAGATACGCAGTATTTT	CATRGPTSGSTDTQYF
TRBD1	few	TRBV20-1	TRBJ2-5	TGCAGTGCTCGAGATGCGACAGGGCCGGTCCAAGAGACCCAGTACTTC	CSARDATGPVQETQYF
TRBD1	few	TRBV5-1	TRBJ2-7	TGCGCCAGCGCTGACAGGGGGCCCACCTACGAGCAGTACTTC	CASADRGPTYEQYF
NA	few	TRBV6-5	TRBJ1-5	TGTGCCAGCAGTTCCGGGGGCAGCAGCAATCAGCCCCAGCATTTT	CASSSGGSSNQPQHF
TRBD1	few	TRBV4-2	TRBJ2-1	TGTGCCAGCAGCCAAGATCCCAGGGGGTATTCAAATGAGCAGTTCTTC	CASSQDPRGYSNEQFF